This entry lists 29 T cell receptor beta chains sequenced from one sample in a study of blood T cell repertoires in COVID-19. Method: immunoSEQ multiplex PCR; TCRdb's copy keeps in-frame clones and lacks some. The profile shows about 170,000 clones, 83% of them singletons. Source material: peripheral blood. Source of these receptors: a woman between 65 and 79 years old who had recovered from COVID-19.

The chain uses TRBV5-4 and TRBJ2-1; 10 bases fit TRBD2. J lost 8 bases, V lost 4 bases, and 15 bases had no gene match. Germline V lookup: CDR1 SGHNT, CDR2 YYREEE (reference sequence). This CDR3 spans 17 amino acids. CDR3 sequence reads: CASSRAGGPGLADEQFF. The CDR3, as DNA: TGTGCCAGCAGCCGAGCGGGAGGGCCCGGTTTAGCCGATGAGCAGTTCTTC.

V and J are TRBV19 and TRBJ2-5; 9 nucleotides align to TRBD2. Germline values: CDR1 LNHDA, CDR2 SQIVND (reference sequence). Trimming at V came to 6 bases and at J to 4 bases, leaving 3 bases not matched to a gene. The length of the CDR3 is 13 residues. The DNA of the CDR3 is TGTGCCAGTAGGCCGGGACTAGCAGAGACCCAGTACTTC. Protein: CASRPGLAETQYF.

The CDR3 here is CASSPGREMNTEAFF. The CDR3 nucleotides read TGTGCCAGCTCACCCGGACGGGAAATGAACACTGAAGCTTTCTTT. The rearrangement links TRBV18 to TRBJ1-1; D gene uncertain. The CDR3 runs to 15 residues. The V gene's germline CDR1 is KGHSH and CDR2 LQKENI. V was clipped by 3 bases and J by 0 bases, with 11 bases between them.

This clone was observed a single time. The chain links TRBV7-8 to TRBJ1-2, with D possibly being TRBD1 (5 bases). The CDR3 contains 11 residues. V was cut by 5 bases and J by 7 bases, with 8 bases left in between. In germline, CDR1 is SGHVS, CDR2 FQNEAQ. CDR3 region: CASSPRVGYTF. The CDR3 region has the DNA TGTGCCAGCAGCCCCAGGGTTGGCTACACCTTC. Combining the CDR3 with reference TRBV7-8 and TRBJ1-2 gives the whole variable domain GAGVSQSPRYKVAKRGQDVALRCDPISGHVSLFWYQQALGQGPEFLTYFQNEAQLDKSGLPSDRFFAERPEGSVSTLKIQRTQQEDSAVYLCASSPRVGYTFGSGTRLTVV.

The chain is built from TRBV11-2 and TRBJ2-3; weak D call: TRBD2 (5 bases). Germline V CDR1 and CDR2: SGHAT, FQNNGV. This CDR3 spans 14 amino acids. The germline V and J ends were trimmed by 1 base and 5 bases, with 10 bases remaining between them. The CDR3 DNA is TGTGCCAGCAGCTTAGCCCTAGCCGGAGATACGCAGTATTTT. It yields the protein CASSLALAGDTQYF.

The chain combines TRBV6-2 or TRBV6-3 with TRBJ2-4; D possibly corresponds to TRBD2 (6 bases). Germline V gene lookup returns CDR1 MNHEY and CDR2 SVGEGT. The CDR3 has 16 amino acids. Trimming left V 5 bases short and J 1 base short, with 15 bases between. CDR3: CASSPDGSGAKNIQYF. In DNA, the CDR3 is TGTGCCAGCAGTCCGGACGGGAGCGGGGCCAAAAACATTCAGTACTTC.

The rearrangement joins TRBV30 to TRBJ2-2, with TRBD2 as a possible D gene (5 bases). There are 13 residues in the CDR3. Trimming removed 4 bases from V and 0 bases from J, with 6 bases in between. CDR1 is GTSNPN and CDR2 is SVGIG in the germline V gene (reference sequence). This chain's CDR3 is CAWMEANTGELFF. CDR3 bases: TGTGCCTGGATGGAGGCGAACACCGGGGAGCTGTTTTTT.

This clone came up once. J is TRBJ2-2 and V is TRBV4-2; tentatively, D is TRBD1 (6 bases). Germline V CDR1 and CDR2: LGHNA, YNFKEQ. V gave up 4 bases and J gave up 7 bases, with 13 bases separating them. The CDR3 extends over 14 amino acids. The CDR3 DNA follows: TGTGCCAGCAGCCTAGAATTGGACAGCGGGGAGCTGTTTTTT. This codes for CASSLELDSGELFF.

The gene calls are TRBV4-3 and TRBJ2-1; 8 bases fit TRBD2. The germline gives CDR1 LGHNA, CDR2 YSLEER. The CDR3 extends over 16 amino acids. With 0 bases clipped from V and 7 bases from J, the junction kept 8 bases outside the gene matches. CDR3 in DNA: TGCGCCAGCAGCCAAGAGTGGTCGGGAGGGTATAATGAGCAGTTCTTC. Its protein product is CASSQEWSGGYNEQFF.

The chain is built from TRBV7-2 and TRBJ2-2, with D possibly being TRBD1 (5 bases). The length of the CDR3 is 14 residues. Germline V gene sequence: CDR1 SGHTA, CDR2 FQGNSA. The V and J ends lost 5 bases and 7 bases respectively, with 14 bases between them. CDR3 bases: TGTGCCAGCAGCCCCCTAGGGGAACGCGGGGAGCTGTTTTTT. This sequence encodes CASSPLGERGELFF.

This sequence joins TRBV6-6 and TRBJ2-6; D is possibly TRBD1 (6 bases). The CDR3 has 17 amino acids. V was cut by 5 bases and J by 0 bases, with 14 bases left in between. The germline CDR1 and CDR2 sequences are MNHNY and SVGAGI (reference sequence). The CDR3 protein is CASSPPGHLSGANVLTF. The CDR3 coding sequence is TGTGCCAGCAGTCCCCCGGGACACCTCTCTGGGGCCAACGTCCTGACTTTC.

The chain has TRBV5-6 and TRBJ1-2, with 11 bases matching TRBD1. Germline V gene data show CDR1 as SGHDT and CDR2 as YYEEEE. The CDR3 extends over 16 amino acids. The V and J ends lost 5 bases and 8 bases, in that order; junction bases with no gene match: 14. The DNA of the CDR3 is TGTGCCAGCAGTTGGGACAGGGGGTTTCCCTTTCTAGGCTACACCTTC. Protein product: CASSWDRGFPFLGYTF.

This sequence joins TRBV9 and TRBJ2-5; the D gene is possibly TRBD2 (8 bases). Germline lookup yields CDR1 SGDLS and CDR2 YYNGEE. CDR3 length: 19 residues. The V and J ends lost 0 bases and 4 bases respectively, with 25 bases between them. The CDR3 DNA reads TGTGCCAGCAGCGTAGCTACAGGGGTTGGGGCGGGAGGCGGAGAGACCCAGTACTTC. It yields the protein CASSVATGVGAGGGETQYF.

The chain carries TRBV6-5 and TRBJ2-2; 8 bases line up with TRBD1. J was trimmed by 4 bases and V by 7 bases; bases with no gene match: 2. The CDR3 loop spans 13 amino acids. The germline V gene has CDR1 MNHEY and CDR2 SVGAGI. The CDR3 loop reads CASTQGATGELFF. The CDR3 DNA is TGTGCCAGCACCCAGGGGGCCACCGGGGAGCTGTTTTTT.

The J gene is TRBJ2-5, the V gene TRBV18; the match to TRBD2 covers 8 bases. The CDR3 runs to 15 residues. Trimming took 0 bases from V and 5 from J; bases not matched to a gene: 5. Germline lookup yields CDR1 KGHSH and CDR2 LQKENI. For the CDR3, the DNA is TGTGCCAGCTCACCACCTAGCGGGGCCCTCGAGACCCAGTACTTC. It specifies CASSPPSGALETQYF.

The chain couples TRBV2 to TRBJ1-1; unclear D gene. Germline CDR1 SNHLY, CDR2 FYNNEI. Trimming removed 8 bases at V and 5 bases at J, with 15 bases between. This CDR3 is built from 13 residues. The CDR3 bases are TGTGCCAGCGGAGTAGGAGAACCTACTGAAGCTTTCTTT. It is translated as CASGVGEPTEAFF.

The V call is TRBV9, the J call TRBJ2-3, with TRBD2 matching 7 bases. This CDR3 comprises 16 residues. The V gene's germline CDR1 is SGDLS and CDR2 YYNGEE. J gave up 1 base and V 4 bases, and 9 bases lay outside the gene matches. The DNA for the CDR3 is TGTGCCAGCAGCCCAGTGTGGCTAGCGGGCACAGATACGCAGTATTTT. Protein: CASSPVWLAGTDTQYF.

The rearrangement joins TRBV3-1 (or the pseudogene TRBV3-2) to TRBJ1-1, with unresolved D. The CDR3 runs to 14 residues. Looked up from germline, CDR1 is LGHDT and CDR2 is YNNKEL (reference sequence). V was clipped by 1 base and J by 0 bases, with 6 bases between them. The DNA for the CDR3 is TGTGCCAGCAGCCAAGGCCCGGTGAACACTGAAGCTTTCTTT. This gives the protein CASSQGPVNTEAFF.

This chain connects TRBV5-8 to TRBJ1-5, with TRBD1 matching over 9 bases. Germline-derived CDR1 and CDR2 are SGHTS and YDEGEE. The J segment lost 8 bases and the V segment lost 2 bases, leaving 14 bases of the junction unmatched. This CDR3 comprises 17 residues. CDR3 residues: CASSFLGTTGGEEPQHF. The CDR3 DNA reads TGTGCCAGCAGCTTTTTGGGCACCACAGGGGGCGAGGAGCCCCAGCATTTT.

The chain employs TRBV10-3 and TRBJ1-2; TRBD1 agrees at 7 bases. J was trimmed by 4 bases and V by 2 bases; bases with no gene match: 10. In germline, CDR1 is ENHRY, CDR2 SYGVKD. The length of the CDR3 is 16 residues. Written as DNA, the CDR3 is TGTGCCATCAGTGAGACCTACAGGGGTTGGGGCTATGGCTACACCTTC. It specifies CAISETYRGWGYGYTF.

For the CDR3, the DNA is TGTGCCAGCAGGGGCAGTAGCACAGATACGCAGTATTTT. This sequence encodes CASRGSSTDTQYF. The rearrangement links TRBV3-1 (or the pseudogene TRBV3-2) to TRBJ2-3; D is unclear. The CDR3 is 13 residues long. The germline V gene has CDR1 LGHDT and CDR2 YNNKEL (reference sequence). V was shortened by 6 bases and J by 0 bases, with 7 bases between the two germline ends.

The CDR3 DNA follows: TGCAGCGTAGGACGTGGGGGGGCAGGCACAGATACGCAGTATTTT. Encoded protein: CSVGRGGAGTDTQYF. The chain carries TRBV29-1 and TRBJ2-3; tentative D call: TRBD2 (7 bases). The CDR3 sequence is 15 residues long. Germline V lookup: CDR1 SQVTM, CDR2 ANQGSEA. V lost 6 bases and J lost 1, with 17 bases in between.

The J gene is TRBJ2-7, the V gene TRBV30, with TRBD2 as a possible D gene (6 bases). The CDR3 runs 13 residues. Germline V gene lookup returns CDR1 GTSNPN and CDR2 SVGIG (reference sequence). V was cut by 6 bases and J by 1 base, with 13 bases left in between. This CDR3 is CACPSEESYEQYF. DNA of the CDR3: TGTGCCTGCCCTAGCGAAGAATCCTACGAGCAGTACTTC. The whole variable domain, remainder taken from reference TRBV30 and TRBJ2-7, is SQTIHQWPATLVQPVGSPLSLECTVEGTSNPNLYWYRQAAGRGLQLLFYSVGIGQISSEVPQNLSASRPQDRQFILSSKKLLLSDSGFYLCACPSEESYEQYFGPGTRLTVT.

V is TRBV7-2 and J is TRBJ2-7, with 11 bases lining up with TRBD2. The J segment lost 2 bases and the V segment lost 3 bases, leaving 12 bases of the junction unmatched. In germline, CDR1 is SGHTA, CDR2 FQGNSA. The CDR3 sequence is 18 residues long. Here the CDR3 DNA reads TGTGCCAGCAGCTTGAGGGTAGCGGGAGGGCCTGTCGCCTACGAGCAGTACTTC. Translation: CASSLRVAGGPVAYEQYF.

This clone was seen more than once but under ten times. V gene TRBV5-4 combines with J gene TRBJ2-1; a possible D gene is TRBD1 (5 bases). The CDR3 has 14 residues. Trimming pared 5 bases from V and 2 bases from J, leaving 11 bases between. CDR1 and CDR2 (germline): SGHNT, YYREEE (reference sequence). As DNA, the CDR3 is TGTGCCAGCAGGACAGACAGCGCCTACAATGAGCAGTTCTTC. The encoded protein is CASRTDSAYNEQFF.

Comments on this clone: Mismatch with germline at one junction end may stem from a read error. CDR3 nucleotides: TGCGCCAGCAGACTGGCGGTCAGCTCCAACGAGCAGTACTTC. Protein: CASRLAVSSNEQYF. The gene calls are TRBV5-1 and TRBJ2-7; no reliable D call. CDR1 and CDR2 from the germline V gene are SGHRS and YFSETQ. The CDR3 contains 14 residues.

This clone appeared a single time. The chain links TRBV7-9 to TRBJ2-7; the D is unclear. V lost 7 bases, J lost 5 bases, and 9 bases lay in between. The CDR3 sequence is 11 residues long. CDR1 is SEHNR and CDR2 is FQNEAQ in the germline V gene (reference sequence). Here the CDR3 DNA reads TGTGCCAGCAAGCGCCTAAACGAGCAGTACTTC. This gives the protein CASKRLNEQYF. Full variable domain (missing parts from reference TRBV7-9 and TRBJ2-7): DTGVSQNPRHKITKRGQNVTFRCDPISEHNRLYWYRQTLGQGPEFLTYFQNEAQLEKSRLLSDRFSAERPKGSFSTLEIQRTEQGDSAMYLCASKRLNEQYFGPGTRLTVT.

The chain is built from TRBV11-3 and TRBJ2-1, with D perhaps matching TRBD2 (5 bases). This CDR3 is 15 amino acids long. Trimming stripped 4 bases from V and 0 bases from J, with 10 bases between. Germline lookup yields CDR1 SGHNT and CDR2 YENEEA. In DNA form, the CDR3 reads TGTGCCAGCAGCTCCCGTGGGAGCTCCTACAATGAGCAGTTCTTC. Translation: CASSSRGSSYNEQFF.

This clone has just a few counts. The gene calls are TRBV4-2 and TRBJ1-5, with D possibly being TRBD1 (5 bases). V lost 4 bases, J lost 7 bases, and 11 bases lay in between. This CDR3 spans 13 amino acids. Per the germline V gene, CDR1 is LGHNA and CDR2 is YNFKEQ. The CDR3 here is CASSPPRGQPQHF. The CDR3 nucleotides read TGTGCCAGCAGCCCCCCGCGGGGGCAGCCCCAGCATTTT.